Each of the 32 T cell receptor beta chains below was sequenced from the same sample in a study of post-analysis software for immune sequencing data. Study-level points and caveats: TRBV5-6, TRBV5-1 and TRBV20-1 belonged to a set of about five TRBV segments that were more frequent in patients than controls.

These receptors lack a known antigen. Prepared libraries of TCR beta cDNA carried unique molecular identifiers. TCRdb redid the calling of the PCR reads with MiXCR, one entry per CDR3 protein. The sample holds hundreds of thousands of distinct CDR3 sequences, about 50% seen once. The sequencing input was blood. The receptor source for this set is a girl under 18 with multiple sclerosis.

This clonotype was detected a few times. The gene calls are TRBV29-1 and TRBJ2-7; 8 bases align to TRBD1. Germline CDR1 reads SQVTM; CDR2 reads ANQGSEA. CDR3 length: 15 amino acids. V was clipped by 2 bases and J by 6 bases; unmatched bases: 12. In DNA form, the CDR3 reads TGCAGCGTTGAACAAGGACAGGGATCTTTCGGCGAGCAGTACTTC. Translating gives CSVEQGQGSFGEQYF.

This chain uses TRBV7-9 with TRBJ2-1; D ambiguous. The V gene's germline CDR1 is SEHNR and CDR2 FQNEAQ (reference sequence). V shed 1 base and J shed 11 bases, with 12 bases lying between them. The CDR3 is 13 residues long. CDR3 residues: CASSLELTPKQFF. The CDR3 bases are TGTGCCAGCAGCTTAGAACTAACCCCTAAGCAGTTCTTC. Full variable domain (missing parts from reference TRBV7-9 and TRBJ2-1): DTGVSQNPRHKITKRGQNVTFRCDPISEHNRLYWYRQTLGQGPEFLTYFQNEAQLEKSRLLSDRFSAERPKGSFSTLEIQRTEQGDSAMYLCASSLELTPKQFFGPGTRLTVL.

This chain connects TRBV20-1 to TRBJ1-5; maybe TRBD1 (6 bases). The CDR3 sequence is 16 residues long. Per the germline V gene, CDR1 is DFQATT and CDR2 is SNEGSKA (reference sequence). V was shortened by 3 bases and J by 4 bases, with 19 bases between the two germline ends. CDR3 sequence reads: CSARIAGASGNQPQHF. The CDR3, as DNA: TGCAGTGCTAGGATAGCGGGGGCCAGCGGGAATCAGCCCCAGCATTTT.

This clonotype was picked up one time. The V and J genes are TRBV4-1 and TRBJ1-2; D unclear. The V end lost 0 bases, the J end lost 0 bases, and 20 bases lay between the germline ends. The V gene's germline CDR1 is MGHRA and CDR2 YSYEKL. CDR3 size: 19 residues. In nucleotides, the CDR3 is TGCGCCAGCAGCCAAGATCTCGGTGAGGGCGTAGGGCCTAACTATGGCTACACCTTC. This codes for CASSQDLGEGVGPNYGYTF.

The J gene is TRBJ1-1, the V gene TRBV20-1, with 8 bases that match TRBD1. The CDR3 covers 13 residues. J gave up 4 bases and V 5 bases, and 6 bases lay outside the gene matches. Germline-derived CDR1 and CDR2 are DFQATT and SNEGSKA (reference sequence). This CDR3 is CSAAQGAGTEAFF. CDR3 in DNA: TGCAGTGCTGCCCAGGGGGCAGGCACTGAAGCTTTCTTT.

V usage is TRBV7-9 and J usage is TRBJ2-4, with TRBD1 matching 10 bases. V was pared by 5 bases and J by 9 bases, with 10 bases of the junction left unmatched. CDR1 SEHNR and CDR2 FQNEAQ come from the germline V gene (reference sequence). The CDR3 length is 15 residues. The CDR3 DNA sequence: TGTGCCAGCAGCCCCGGAACCCGGACAGGGGGCATTCAGTACTTC. Its translation: CASSPGTRTGGIQYF.

This clonotype has just one count. CDR3 coding DNA: TGTGCCATCAGGAAGGGACAGGGTGCCGGGGAGCTGTTTTTT. Translation: CAIRKGQGAGELFF. This chain links TRBV10-3 with TRBJ2-2; 9 bases agree with TRBD1. Germline V gives CDR1 ENHRY, CDR2 SYGVKD. V was pared by 6 bases and J by 6 bases, with 5 bases of the junction left unmatched. CDR3 size: 14 residues.

This clonotype was seen a handful of times. This chain uses TRBV2 with TRBJ1-5; weak D call: TRBD1 (5 bases). The germline V gene encodes CDR1 SNHLY and CDR2 FYNNEI. This CDR3 region has 16 residues. Trimming shortened V by 4 bases and J by 1 base, and 14 bases separated the two germline ends. The CDR3 loop reads CASSAGPRGSNQPQHF. CDR3 coding DNA: TGTGCCAGCAGTGCGGGGCCCCGGGGCAGCAATCAGCCCCAGCATTTT.

The CDR3 is CASSYQGQPYEQYF. The CDR3 DNA follows: TGTGCCAGCAGTTATCAAGGACAGCCATACGAGCAGTACTTC. The chain combines TRBV6-5 with TRBJ2-5; a possible D gene is TRBD1 (6 bases). The J call could be wrong; TRBJ2-7 is a better fit for the DNA end. CDR3 length equals 14 residues. Per the germline V gene, CDR1 is MNHEY and CDR2 is SVGAGI.

The J gene is TRBJ2-7, the V gene TRBV7-9, with D perhaps TRBD1 (6 bases). This CDR3 comprises 13 residues. Trimming left V 4 bases short and J 5 bases short, with 12 bases between. CDR1 SEHNR and CDR2 FQNEAQ come from the germline V gene (reference sequence). The CDR3 DNA reads as TGTGCCAGCAGCTCCCCTCAGGGGAACGAGCAGTACTTC. It is translated as CASSSPQGNEQYF.

This chain joins TRBV4-2 and TRBJ1-4, with 7 bases matching TRBD1. This CDR3 region has 17 residues. Germline-derived CDR1 and CDR2 are LGHNA and YNFKEQ. Trimming at V came to 3 bases and at J to 7 bases, leaving 14 bases not matched to a gene. DNA for the CDR3: TGTGCCAGCAGCCAGGTATCAACGGAACAGGGGAGTGAAAAACTGTTTTTT. Protein: CASSQVSTEQGSEKLFF.

This clonotype has just a few counts. The V and J genes are TRBV5-6 and TRBJ2-7, with 13 bases that match TRBD2. Germline V gives CDR1 SGHDT, CDR2 YYEEEE. V shed 2 bases and J 3 bases; nucleotides not matched to a gene: 5. CDR3 length: 16 amino acids. Written as DNA, the CDR3 is TGTGCCAGCAGCTTAGGACTAGCGGGAGAAGGCTACGAGCAGTACTTC. Protein product: CASSLGLAGEGYEQYF.

This clonotype was seen a few times. The chain carries TRBV21-1 and TRBJ2-7; the table gives TRBD1 as D, unverified against the DNA. The DNA end lines up better with TRBJ2-5; the J call may be wrong. TRBV21-1 is classified as a pseudogene. The CDR3 extends over 12 amino acids. The CDR3: CARGGRGETQYF. The CDR3, as DNA: TGTGCCAGAGGGGGGCGTGGGGAGACCCAGTACTTC.

This chain connects TRBV5-1 to TRBJ2-7; D gene ambiguous. The better agreement between TRBJ2-5 and the DNA end casts doubt on the J call. CDR1 is SGHRS, CDR2 YFSETQ, per germline. This CDR3 has 15 amino acids. In nucleotides, the CDR3 is TGCGCCAGCAACCACGGACGGACCGCCGGTGAGACCCAGTACTTC. Translated, it gives CASNHGRTAGETQYF.

The V and J genes are TRBV5-1 and TRBJ2-5; tentatively, D is TRBD1 (6 bases). V was trimmed by 4 bases and J by 6 bases, leaving 19 bases between them. The V gene's germline CDR1 is SGHRS and CDR2 YFSETQ. The CDR3 spans 15 residues. Written as DNA, the CDR3 is TGCGCCAGCAGCCCGGATTTACAGGGTAGAAAGACCCAGTACTTC. It is translated as CASSPDLQGRKTQYF.

The table lists this clonotype with many counts. CDR3 in amino acids: CSAREGMRVVFEQYF. CDR3 in DNA: TGCAGTGCTAGAGAGGGCATGCGCGTTGTTTTCGAGCAGTACTTC. The V and J genes are TRBV20-1 and TRBJ2-7, with D unresolved. Trimming left V 0 bases short and J 6 bases short, with 18 bases between. Per germline, CDR1 DFQATT and CDR2 SNEGSKA (reference sequence). The CDR3 is 15 amino acids.

The rearrangement joins TRBV14 to TRBJ2-1; TRBD1 is a possible D gene (5 bases). Trimming left V 1 base short and J 4 bases short, with 17 bases between. The CDR3 covers 17 residues. Germline values: CDR1 SGHDN, CDR2 FVKESK. The CDR3 DNA is TGTGCCAGCAGCCAAGGGCCTGGGGCCCACTTTTACAATGAGCAGTTCTTC. Protein sequence: CASSQGPGAHFYNEQFF. Filled out from reference TRBV14 and TRBJ2-1, the complete variable domain reads EAGVTQFPSHSVIEKGQTVTLRCDPISGHDNLYWYRRVMGKEIKFLLHFVKESKQDESGMPNNRFLAERTGGTYSTLKVQPAELEDSGVYFCASSQGPGAHFYNEQFFGPGTRLTVL.

The chain uses TRBV20-1 and TRBJ2-1, with D possibly called TRBD1 or TRBD2 (6 bases each). In germline, CDR1 is DFQATT, CDR2 SNEGSKA (reference sequence). V was cut by 5 bases and J by 0 bases, with 14 bases left in between. CDR3 length: 15 amino acids. In DNA, the CDR3 is TGCAGTGCTTTCCGTGGAGGGGGCTCCTACAATGAGCAGTTCTTC. Translated, it gives CSAFRGGGSYNEQFF.

The gene calls are TRBV20-1 and TRBJ2-3, with 13 nucleotides matching TRBD2. Germline V lookup: CDR1 DFQATT, CDR2 SNEGSKA (reference sequence). The CDR3 has 18 residues. The V gene end was trimmed by 1 base and the J gene end by 2 bases; junction bases not matched to a gene: 9. As DNA, the CDR3 is TGCAGTGCTAGAGGACTAGCGGGAGGACCCTATCCCACAGATACGCAGTATTTT. Translated: CSARGLAGGPYPTDTQYF.

CDR3 sequence (DNA): TGTGCCAGCAGCTTCGTCGGGACAGAGAATCAGCCCCAGCATTTT. It encodes CASSFVGTENQPQHF. The chain carries TRBV7-2 and TRBJ1-5; 7 nucleotides line up with TRBD1. The V gene end was trimmed by 3 bases and the J gene end by 4 bases; junction bases not matched to a gene: 6. The CDR3 has 15 amino acids. Looked up from germline, CDR1 is SGHTA and CDR2 is FQGNSA.

The chain joins TRBV12-3 or TRBV12-4 to TRBJ1-3; a possible D gene is TRBD1 (6 bases). The CDR3 is 15 amino acids. Trimming removed 7 bases from V and 4 bases from J, with 17 bases in between. The DNA of the CDR3 is TGTGCCAGCAACGGACCTCGACAGGCCGGAAACACCATATATTTT. This codes for CASNGPRQAGNTIYF.

This clonotype was seen only a few times. The rearrangement joins TRBV5-1 to TRBJ2-3, with 10 positions matching TRBD2. There are 20 residues in the CDR3. V shed 3 bases, J shed 0 bases, and the junction held 16 bases outside the gene matches. Germline lookup yields CDR1 SGHRS and CDR2 YFSETQ. The CDR3 reads CASSSINGLADGFSTDTQYF. CDR3 DNA sequence: TGCGCCAGCAGCTCAATAAACGGACTAGCGGACGGCTTTAGCACAGATACGCAGTATTTT.

The chain employs TRBV6-6 and TRBJ1-4; D is ambiguous. This CDR3 region has 15 residues. V lost 6 bases and J lost 2, with 13 bases in between. Germline V gives CDR1 MNHNY, CDR2 SVGAGI (reference sequence). CDR3: CASSVPIGTNEKLFF. CDR3 sequence (DNA): TGTGCCAGCAGCGTCCCGATCGGGACTAATGAAAAACTGTTTTTT.

This clonotype was observed a handful of times. The V call is TRBV29-1, the J call TRBJ2-7; TRBD1 agrees at 7 bases. The ends lost 6 bases at V and 2 bases at J; junction bases unmatched: 4. The CDR3 runs 12 residues. Germline V gives CDR1 SQVTM, CDR2 ANQGSEA. This chain's CDR3 is CSVLGQPYEQYF. The CDR3 bases are TGCAGCGTACTGGGACAGCCCTACGAGCAGTACTTC.

This chain joins TRBV12-3 or TRBV12-4 and TRBJ1-1, with D possibly TRBD1 on 5 matching bases. Trimming pared 6 bases from V and 5 bases from J, leaving 13 bases between. CDR3 size: 13 residues. Written as DNA, the CDR3 is TGTGCCAGCAGCCCGACACGGGGGACTGAAGCTTTCTTT. Amino acids: CASSPTRGTEAFF.

The chain links TRBV10-3 to TRBJ2-7; possible D gene TRBD1, 6 bases. CDR3 length: 11 residues. Trimming pared 5 bases from V and 5 bases from J, leaving 7 bases between. Germline V gives CDR1 ENHRY, CDR2 SYGVKD. This CDR3 reads CAISTGNEQYF. As DNA, the CDR3 is TGTGCCATCAGTACAGGGAACGAGCAGTACTTC.

The V call is TRBV7-8, the J call TRBJ2-4; possibly TRBD2 for D (6 bases). Judging by the DNA end, TRBJ2-7 fits better; the J call may be wrong. CDR3 size: 15 residues. Germline assignment: CDR1 SGHVS and CDR2 FQNEAQ. The CDR3 spells CASTSISPGGHEQYF. The CDR3 bases are TGTGCCAGCACCTCTATTTCCCCCGGGGGACACGAGCAGTACTTC.

V is TRBV7-9 and J is TRBJ2-5; TRBD2 aligns across 11 bases. Germline loops: CDR1 SEHNR, CDR2 FQNEAQ (reference sequence). The length of the CDR3 is 16 residues. Trimming removed 6 bases from V and 2 bases from J; junction bases left unmatched: 8. The CDR3 reads CASRSGTSGFQETQYF. The CDR3 DNA reads TGTGCCAGCAGATCCGGGACTAGCGGTTTTCAAGAGACCCAGTACTTC.

This chain links TRBV7-9 with TRBJ2-1, with 9 bases lining up with TRBD2. Germline CDR1 reads SEHNR; CDR2 reads FQNEAQ (reference sequence). V was clipped by 4 bases and J by 7 bases; unmatched bases: 20. The CDR3 has 19 amino acids. CDR3 sequence reads: CASSSGASGKEGYRNEQFF. The CDR3 DNA is TGTGCCAGCAGCTCCGGGGCTAGCGGGAAGGAGGGCTATAGGAATGAGCAGTTCTTC.

The rearrangement links TRBV5-1 to TRBJ2-7, with 10 bases that match TRBD2. Trimming removed 0 bases from V and 0 bases from J; junction bases left unmatched: 6. Per the germline V gene, CDR1 is SGHRS and CDR2 is YFSETQ. The CDR3 extends over 17 amino acids. The CDR3 DNA reads as TGCGCCAGCAGCTTGGCCCCTGCTAGCGGGGGCTCCTACGAGCAGTACTTC. Translation: CASSLAPASGGSYEQYF. The complete variable domain, with remaining parts taken from reference TRBV5-1 and TRBJ2-7, reads KAGVTQTPRYLIKTRGQQVTLSCSPISGHRSVSWYQQTPGQGLQFLFEYFSETQRNKGNFPGRFSGRQFSNSRSEMNVSTLELGDSALYLCASSLAPASGGSYEQYFGPGTRLTVT.

This clonotype was recorded a few times. The chain uses TRBV12-3 or TRBV12-4 and TRBJ1-2, with D maybe TRBD1 (5 bases). V gave up 4 bases and J gave up 4 bases, with 10 bases separating them. This CDR3 has 13 amino acids. In DNA, the CDR3 is TGTGCCAGCAGTTCCGACAGCCTCTATGGCTACACCTTC. It specifies CASSSDSLYGYTF.

The chain carries TRBV20-1 and TRBJ2-7; TRBD1 matches at 8 bases. The tail of the sequence fits TRBJ2-5 better, so the J call may be wrong. This CDR3 is built from 13 residues. Germline CDR1 is DFQATT and CDR2 is SNEGSKA (reference sequence). CDR3 residues: CSAAGGLLETQYF. CDR3 bases: TGCAGTGCCGCAGGGGGCTTATTGGAGACCCAGTACTTC.